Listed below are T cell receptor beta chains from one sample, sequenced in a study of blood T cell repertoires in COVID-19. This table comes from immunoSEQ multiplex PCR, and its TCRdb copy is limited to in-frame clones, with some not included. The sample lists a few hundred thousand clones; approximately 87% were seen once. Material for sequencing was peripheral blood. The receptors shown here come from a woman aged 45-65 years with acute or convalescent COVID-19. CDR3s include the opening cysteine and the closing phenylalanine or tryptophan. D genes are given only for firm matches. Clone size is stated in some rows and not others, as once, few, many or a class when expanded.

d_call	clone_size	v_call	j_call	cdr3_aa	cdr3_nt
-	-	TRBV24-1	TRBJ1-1	CATSDSWAGEAFF	TGTGCCACCAGTGATTCTTGGGCAGGTGAAGCTTTCTTT
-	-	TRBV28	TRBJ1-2	CASSTQGSPAYGYTF	TGTGCCAGCAGTACCCAGGGGTCCCCTGCCTATGGCTACACCTTC
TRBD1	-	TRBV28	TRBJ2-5	CASSFYGQDQETQYF	TGTGCCAGCAGTTTCTACGGACAGGATCAAGAGACCCAGTACTTC
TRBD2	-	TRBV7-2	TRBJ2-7	CASSLARTSEYEQYF	TGTGCCAGCAGCTTAGCGCGGACTAGCGAGTACGAGCAGTACTTC
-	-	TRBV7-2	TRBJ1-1	CASSFLPRGGGEAFF	TGTGCCAGCAGCTTTCTTCCCCGCGGGGGCGGGGAAGCTTTCTTT
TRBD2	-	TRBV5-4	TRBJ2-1	CASTDSGLDADEQFF	TGTGCCAGCACCGATAGCGGGTTGGACGCGGATGAGCAGTTCTTC
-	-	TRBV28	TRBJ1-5	CASSLGLTGPQHF	TGTGCCAGCAGTTTAGGCCTTACAGGACCCCAGCATTTT
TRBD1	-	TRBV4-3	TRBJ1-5	CASSQGTGGGNQPQHF	TGCGCCAGCAGCCAAGGGACAGGGGGTGGCAATCAGCCCCAGCATTTT
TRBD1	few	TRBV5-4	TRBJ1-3	CASSIGTGSGNTIYF	TGTGCCAGCAGCATAGGGACAGGCTCTGGAAACACCATATATTTT
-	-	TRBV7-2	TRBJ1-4	CASSLTPDSPFVRF	TGTGCCAGCAGCTTAACCCCGGACAGCCCGTTTGTTCGTTTT
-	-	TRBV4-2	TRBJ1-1	CASTEQGSGYTEAFF	TGTGCCAGCACTGAACAGGGAAGCGGATACACTGAAGCTTTCTTT
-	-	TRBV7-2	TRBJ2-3	CASSLAFSTATDTQYF	TGTGCCAGCAGCTTAGCATTTTCGACTGCCACAGATACGCAGTATTTT
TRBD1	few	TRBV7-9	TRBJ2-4	CASSPWDRVAKNIQYF	TGTGCCAGCAGCCCCTGGGACAGAGTAGCCAAAAACATTCAGTACTTC
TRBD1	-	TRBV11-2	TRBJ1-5	CASSFPRTGEERSNQPQHF	TGTGCCAGCAGCTTCCCCAGGACAGGGGAGGAAAGGAGCAATCAGCCCCAGCATTTT
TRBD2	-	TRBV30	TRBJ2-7	CAWSVASGSKRYEQYF	TGTGCCTGGAGTGTGGCTAGCGGGAGTAAGCGCTACGAGCAGTACTTC
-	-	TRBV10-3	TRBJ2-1	CAISETNEQFF	TGTGCCATCAGTGAGACAAATGAGCAGTTCTTC
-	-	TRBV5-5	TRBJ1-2	CASSRGPGVIIHGYTF	TGTGCCAGCAGCCGCGGACCGGGGGTAATAATCCATGGCTACACCTTC
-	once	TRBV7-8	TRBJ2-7	CASSFFRDEQYF	TGTGCCAGCAGCTTTTTCCGGGACGAGCAGTACTTC
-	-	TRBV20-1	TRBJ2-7	CSASKLPYEQYF	TGCAGTGCTAGTAAACTTCCCTACGAGCAGTACTTC
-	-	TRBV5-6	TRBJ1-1	CASSLWQNTEAFF	TGTGCCAGCAGCTTGTGGCAGAACACTGAAGCTTTCTTT
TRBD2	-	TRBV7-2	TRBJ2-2	CASSLVGAGGPGTGELFF	TGTGCCAGCAGCTTAGTTGGTGCGGGAGGGCCTGGCACCGGGGAGCTGTTTTTT
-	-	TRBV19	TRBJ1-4	CASSLLSPLNGEKLFF	TGTGCCAGTAGTCTCCTTAGTCCTCTCAACGGGGAAAAACTGTTTTTT
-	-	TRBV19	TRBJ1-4	CASKSDTKGPNEKLFF	TGTGCCAGTAAATCGGACACCAAAGGACCTAATGAAAAACTGTTTTTT
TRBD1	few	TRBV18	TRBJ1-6	CASSPVQGLASPLHF	TGTGCCAGCTCACCAGTACAGGGGCTAGCTTCACCCCTCCACTTT
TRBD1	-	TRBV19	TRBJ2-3	CASSIGGQITDTQYF	TGTGCCAGTAGTATAGGGGGACAGATCACAGATACGCAGTATTTT
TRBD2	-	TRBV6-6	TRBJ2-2	CASSRFGSGRGVGGELFF	TGTGCCAGCAGCCGATTTGGGAGCGGGAGGGGAGTCGGCGGGGAGCTGTTTTTT
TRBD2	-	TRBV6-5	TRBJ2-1	CASSYSTSGMGEQFF	TGTGCCAGCAGTTACTCGACTAGCGGGATGGGTGAGCAGTTCTTC
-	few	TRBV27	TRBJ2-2	CASGGLTGELFF	TGTGCCAGCGGAGGCCTCACCGGGGAGCTGTTTTTT
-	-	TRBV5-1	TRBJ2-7	CASSLAGNRPIEQYF	TGCGCCAGCAGCTTGGCCGGGAACAGACCCATCGAGCAGTACTTC
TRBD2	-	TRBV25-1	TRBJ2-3	CASSEIGGSGRGWDTQYF	TGTGCCAGCAGTGAAATCGGGGGAAGCGGGAGGGGATGGGATACGCAGTATTTT
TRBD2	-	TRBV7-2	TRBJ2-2	CASSLSSGRTGELFF	TGTGCCAGCAGCTTATCTAGCGGGAGAACCGGGGAGCTGTTTTTT
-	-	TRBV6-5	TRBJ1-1	CASRPGLSNTEAFF	TGTGCCAGCAGGCCGGGTCTATCGAACACTGAAGCTTTCTTT
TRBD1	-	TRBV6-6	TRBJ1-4	CASSPATRTGGKEKLFF	TGTGCCAGCAGTCCCGCCACCCGGACAGGAGGTAAAGAAAAACTGTTTTTT
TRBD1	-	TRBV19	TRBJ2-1	CASGGQGAMYEQFF	TGTGCCAGTGGAGGACAGGGGGCGATGTATGAGCAGTTCTTC
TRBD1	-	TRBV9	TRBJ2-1	CASSVRQTGTGGNEQFF	TGTGCCAGCAGCGTACGACAAACAGGGACAGGGGGAAATGAGCAGTTCTTC
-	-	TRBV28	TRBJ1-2	CASSAVAYGYTF	TGTGCCAGCAGTGCGGTCGCCTATGGCTACACCTTC
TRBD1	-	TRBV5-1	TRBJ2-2	CASSSVDRAGELFF	TGCGCCAGCAGCTCTGTCGACAGGGCCGGGGAGCTGTTTTTT
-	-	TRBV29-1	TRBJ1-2	CSVVSGNYGYTF	TGCAGCGTTGTTTCAGGGAACTATGGCTACACCTTC
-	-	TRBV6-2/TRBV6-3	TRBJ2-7	CASSWGYQTYEQYF	TGTGCCAGCAGTTGGGGCTACCAAACCTACGAGCAGTACTTC
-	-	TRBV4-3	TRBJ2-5	CASSQAASQRREETQYF	TGCGCCAGCAGCCAAGCCGCTTCTCAGAGACGGGAAGAGACCCAGTACTTC
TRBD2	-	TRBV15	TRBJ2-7	CATSRTAASGLYEQYF	TGTGCCACCAGCAGAACGGCGGCTAGCGGACTATACGAGCAGTACTTC
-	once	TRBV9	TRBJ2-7	CASSVGRGFLYEQYF	TGTGCCAGCAGCGTAGGCAGGGGTTTCCTCTACGAGCAGTACTTC
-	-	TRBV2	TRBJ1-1	CASSVTGNTEAFF	TGTGCCAGCAGTGTCACAGGGAACACTGAAGCTTTCTTT
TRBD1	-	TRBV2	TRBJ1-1	CASSEDLGTGEAFF	TGTGCCAGCAGTGAGGATTTAGGGACAGGTGAAGCTTTCTTT
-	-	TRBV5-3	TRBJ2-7	CARSLGRASCYEQYF	TGTGCCAGAAGCTTGGGGCGGGCTAGCTGCTACGAGCAGTACTTC
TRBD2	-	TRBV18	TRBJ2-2	CASSPELAGVNGELFF	TGTGCCAGCTCACCGGAACTAGCGGGAGTAAATGGGGAGCTGTTTTTT
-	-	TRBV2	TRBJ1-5	CASSESRFYQPQHF	TGTGCCAGCAGTGAATCACGGTTTTATCAGCCCCAGCATTTT
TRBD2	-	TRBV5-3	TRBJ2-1	CARSLAAASGSNEQFF	TGTGCCAGAAGCTTGGCCGCGGCTAGCGGGAGTAATGAGCAGTTCTTC
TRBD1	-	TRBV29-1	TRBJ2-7	CSAGTGNYEQYF	TGCAGCGCCGGGACAGGGAACTACGAGCAGTACTTC
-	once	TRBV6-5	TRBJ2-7	CASSYFYGTYEQYF	TGTGCCAGCAGTTACTTCTACGGGACCTACGAGCAGTACTTC
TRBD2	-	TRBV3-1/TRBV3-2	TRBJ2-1	CASSQEPPQLAREQFF	TGTGCCAGCAGCCAAGAACCCCCCCAACTAGCGCGAGAGCAGTTCTTC